This TCR beta chain is from a study of blood T cell repertoires in COVID-19. Generated by immunoSEQ multiplex PCR, the TCRdb table keeps only in-frame clones and is missing some. The table has some 190,000 clones, 65% to 85% seen once. The CDR3 runs 15 residues. CDR1 and CDR2 (germline): SGHDT, YYEEEE. The junction had 5 bases not matched to a gene; V was cut back by 4 bases and J by 0 bases. The TCR was taken from a man younger than 40 with acute COVID-19. This chain uses TRBV5-6 with TRBJ1-2; TRBD1 matches 8 bases. Input material: PBMCs or T cells enriched from blood (not recorded which). The CDR3 sequence is CASSPGQGANYGYTF. In DNA form, the CDR3 reads TGTGCCAGCAGCCCCGGACAGGGAGCTAACTATGGCTACACCTTC.